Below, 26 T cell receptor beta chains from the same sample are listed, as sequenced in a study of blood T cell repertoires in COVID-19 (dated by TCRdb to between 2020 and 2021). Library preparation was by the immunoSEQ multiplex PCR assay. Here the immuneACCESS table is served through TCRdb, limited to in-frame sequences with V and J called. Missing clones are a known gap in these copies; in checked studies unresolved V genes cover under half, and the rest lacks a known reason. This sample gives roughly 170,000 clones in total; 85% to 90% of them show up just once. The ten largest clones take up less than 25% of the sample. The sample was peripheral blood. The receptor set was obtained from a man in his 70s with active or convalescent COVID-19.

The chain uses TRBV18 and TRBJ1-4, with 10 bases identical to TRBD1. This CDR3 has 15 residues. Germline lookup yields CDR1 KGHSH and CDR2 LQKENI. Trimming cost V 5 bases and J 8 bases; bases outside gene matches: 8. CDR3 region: CASSTRQGAKEKLFF. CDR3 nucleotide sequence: TGTGCCAGCTCAACCCGACAGGGGGCGAAGGAAAAACTGTTTTTT.

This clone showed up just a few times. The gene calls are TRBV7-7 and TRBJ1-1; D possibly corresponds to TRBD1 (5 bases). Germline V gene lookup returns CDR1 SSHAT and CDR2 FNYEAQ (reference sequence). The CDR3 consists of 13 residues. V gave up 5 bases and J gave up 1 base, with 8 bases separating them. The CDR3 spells CASSLDRNTEAFF. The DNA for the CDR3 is TGTGCCAGCAGCCTTGACAGGAACACTGAAGCTTTCTTT.

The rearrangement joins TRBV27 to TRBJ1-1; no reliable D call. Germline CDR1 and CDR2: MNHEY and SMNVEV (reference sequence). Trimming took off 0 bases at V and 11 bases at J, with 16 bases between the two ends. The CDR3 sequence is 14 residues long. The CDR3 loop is CASSLSGPLLGAFF. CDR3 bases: TGTGCCAGCAGTTTATCAGGCCCCCTCCTCGGGGCTTTCTTT.

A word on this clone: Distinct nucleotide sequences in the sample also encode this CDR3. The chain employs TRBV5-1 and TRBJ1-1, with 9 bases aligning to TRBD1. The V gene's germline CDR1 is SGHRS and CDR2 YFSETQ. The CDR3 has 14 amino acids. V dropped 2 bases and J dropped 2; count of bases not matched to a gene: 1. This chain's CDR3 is CASSLQGANTEAFF. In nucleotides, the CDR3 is TGCGCCAGCAGCTTACAGGGGGCTAACACTGAAGCTTTCTTT.

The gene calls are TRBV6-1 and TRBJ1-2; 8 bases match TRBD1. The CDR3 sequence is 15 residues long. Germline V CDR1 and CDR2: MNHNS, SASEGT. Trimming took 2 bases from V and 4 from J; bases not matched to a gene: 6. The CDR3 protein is CASSEMGQVPYGYTF. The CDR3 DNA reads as TGTGCCAGCAGTGAAATGGGACAGGTGCCCTATGGCTACACCTTC.

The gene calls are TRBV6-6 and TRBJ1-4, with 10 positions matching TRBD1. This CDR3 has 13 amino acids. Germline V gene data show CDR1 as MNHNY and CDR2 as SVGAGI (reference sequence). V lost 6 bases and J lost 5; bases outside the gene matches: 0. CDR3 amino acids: CASRGQGNEKLFF. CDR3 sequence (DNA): TGTGCCAGCAGGGGACAGGGGAATGAAAAACTGTTTTTT.

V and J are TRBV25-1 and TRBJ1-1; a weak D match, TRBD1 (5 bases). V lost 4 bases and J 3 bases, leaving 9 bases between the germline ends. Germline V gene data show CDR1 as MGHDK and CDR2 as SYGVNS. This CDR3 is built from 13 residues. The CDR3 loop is CASSALGHTEAFF. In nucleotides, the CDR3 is TGTGCCAGCAGTGCTCTGGGGCACACTGAAGCTTTCTTT.

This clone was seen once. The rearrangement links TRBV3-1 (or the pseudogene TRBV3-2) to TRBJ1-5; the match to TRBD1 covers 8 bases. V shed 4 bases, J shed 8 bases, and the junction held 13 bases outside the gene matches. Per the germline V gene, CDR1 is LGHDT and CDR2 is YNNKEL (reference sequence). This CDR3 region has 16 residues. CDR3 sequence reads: CASSPRDRKNEEPQHF. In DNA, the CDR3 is TGTGCCAGCAGCCCCCGGGACAGGAAGAACGAGGAGCCCCAGCATTTT.

The CDR3 reads CASSPGQGHWVQYF. DNA for the CDR3: TGTGCCAGCAGCCCTGGACAGGGTCATTGGGTGCAGTACTTC. The V gene is TRBV7-9, the J gene TRBJ2-7; 8 bases fit TRBD1. Germline trimming cut 5 bases from V and 9 bases from J; bases unmatched to any gene: 12. CDR3 size: 14 residues. CDR1 is SEHNR and CDR2 is FQNEAQ in the germline V gene (reference sequence).

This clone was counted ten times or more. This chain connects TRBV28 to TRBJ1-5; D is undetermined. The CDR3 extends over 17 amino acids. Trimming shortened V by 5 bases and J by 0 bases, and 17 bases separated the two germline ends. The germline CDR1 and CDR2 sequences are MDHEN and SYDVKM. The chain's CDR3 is CASSPRYQRGSNQPQHF. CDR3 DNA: TGTGCCAGCAGTCCCCGATACCAGAGAGGTAGCAATCAGCCCCAGCATTTT.

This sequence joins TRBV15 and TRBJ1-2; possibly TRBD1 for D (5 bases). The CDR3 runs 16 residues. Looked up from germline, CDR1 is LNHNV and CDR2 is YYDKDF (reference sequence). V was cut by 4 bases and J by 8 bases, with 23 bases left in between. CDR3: CATSNLGRPGVGGYTF. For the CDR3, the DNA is TGTGCCACCAGCAACTTGGGACGGCCGGGGGTAGGGGGCTACACCTTC.

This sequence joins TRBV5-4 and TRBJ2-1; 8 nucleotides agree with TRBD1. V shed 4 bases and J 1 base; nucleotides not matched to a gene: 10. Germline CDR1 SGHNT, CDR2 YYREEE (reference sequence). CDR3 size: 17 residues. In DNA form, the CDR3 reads TGTGCCAGCAGCGCGGACAGGGCGAGGGGGTCCTACAATGAGCAGTTCTTC. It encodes CASSADRARGSYNEQFF.

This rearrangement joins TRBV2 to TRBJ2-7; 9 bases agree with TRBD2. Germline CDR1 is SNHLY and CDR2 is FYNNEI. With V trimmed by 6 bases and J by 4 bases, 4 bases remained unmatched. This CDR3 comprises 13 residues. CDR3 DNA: TGTGCCAGCAGCCTAGCGGGGCTTTACGAGCAGTACTTC. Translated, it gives CASSLAGLYEQYF.

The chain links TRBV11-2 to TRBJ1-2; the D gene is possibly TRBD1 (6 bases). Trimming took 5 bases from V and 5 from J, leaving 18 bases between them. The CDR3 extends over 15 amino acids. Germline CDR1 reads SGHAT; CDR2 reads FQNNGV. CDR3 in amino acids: CASSHPAGADYGYTF. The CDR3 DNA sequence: TGTGCCAGCAGCCACCCCGCGGGGGCGGATTATGGCTACACCTTC.

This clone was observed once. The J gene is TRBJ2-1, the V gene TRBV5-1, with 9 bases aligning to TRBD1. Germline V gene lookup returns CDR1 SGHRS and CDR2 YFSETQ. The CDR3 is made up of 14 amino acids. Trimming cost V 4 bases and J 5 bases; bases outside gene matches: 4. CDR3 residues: CASSGTGTNNEQFF. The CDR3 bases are TGCGCCAGCAGCGGGACAGGGACCAACAATGAGCAGTTCTTC.

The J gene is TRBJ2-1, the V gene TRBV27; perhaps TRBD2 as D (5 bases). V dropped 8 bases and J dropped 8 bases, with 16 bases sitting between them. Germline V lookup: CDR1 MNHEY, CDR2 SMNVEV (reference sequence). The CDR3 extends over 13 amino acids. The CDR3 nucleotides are TGTGCCAGCTCCCTCCGACTAATCGATGAGCAGTTCTTC. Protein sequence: CASSLRLIDEQFF.

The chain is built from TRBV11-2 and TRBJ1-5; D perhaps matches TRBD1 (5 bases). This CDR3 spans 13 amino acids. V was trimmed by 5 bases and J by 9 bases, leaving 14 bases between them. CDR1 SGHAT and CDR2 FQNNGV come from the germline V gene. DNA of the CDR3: TGTGCCAGCAGCCAGGGTGTGGGATCGCCCCAGCATTTT. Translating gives CASSQGVGSPQHF.

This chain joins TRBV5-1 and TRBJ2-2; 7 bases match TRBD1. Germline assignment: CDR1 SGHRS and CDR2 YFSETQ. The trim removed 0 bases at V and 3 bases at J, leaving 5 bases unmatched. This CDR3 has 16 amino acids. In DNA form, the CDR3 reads TGCGCCAGCAGCTTGGAGGGGACAGCCTACACCGGGGAGCTGTTTTTT. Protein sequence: CASSLEGTAYTGELFF.

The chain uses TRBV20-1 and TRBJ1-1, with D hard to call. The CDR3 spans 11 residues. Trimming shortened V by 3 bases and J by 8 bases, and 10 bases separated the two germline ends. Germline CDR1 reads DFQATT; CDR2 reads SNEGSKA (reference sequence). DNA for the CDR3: TGCAGTGCTAGTGCCAGTGTAGAAGCTTTCTTT. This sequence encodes CSASASVEAFF.

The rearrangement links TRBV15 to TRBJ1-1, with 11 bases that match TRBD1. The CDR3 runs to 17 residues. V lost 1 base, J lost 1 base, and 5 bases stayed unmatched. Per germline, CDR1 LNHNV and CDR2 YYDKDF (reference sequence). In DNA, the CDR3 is TGTGCCACCAGCAGAGCGGACAGGGGGCTAAGGAACACTGAAGCTTTCTTT. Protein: CATSRADRGLRNTEAFF.

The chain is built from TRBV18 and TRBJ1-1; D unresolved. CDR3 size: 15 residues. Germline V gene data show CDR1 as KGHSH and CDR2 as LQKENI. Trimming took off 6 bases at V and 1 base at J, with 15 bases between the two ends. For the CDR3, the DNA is TGTGCCAGCTCTCACAGCTTACAAGGGAACACTGAAGCTTTCTTT. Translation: CASSHSLQGNTEAFF.

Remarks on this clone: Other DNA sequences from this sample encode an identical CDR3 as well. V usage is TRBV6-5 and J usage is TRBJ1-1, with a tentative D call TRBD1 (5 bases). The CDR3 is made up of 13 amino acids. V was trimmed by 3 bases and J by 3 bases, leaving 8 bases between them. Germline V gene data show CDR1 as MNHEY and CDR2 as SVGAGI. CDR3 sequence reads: CASSYSRDTEAFF. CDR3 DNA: TGTGCCAGCAGTTATAGCAGGGACACTGAAGCTTTCTTT.

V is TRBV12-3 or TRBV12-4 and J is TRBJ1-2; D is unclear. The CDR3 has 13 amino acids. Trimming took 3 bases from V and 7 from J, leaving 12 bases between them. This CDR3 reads CASSFTADAGYTF. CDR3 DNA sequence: TGTGCCAGCAGTTTTACAGCAGATGCTGGCTACACCTTC.

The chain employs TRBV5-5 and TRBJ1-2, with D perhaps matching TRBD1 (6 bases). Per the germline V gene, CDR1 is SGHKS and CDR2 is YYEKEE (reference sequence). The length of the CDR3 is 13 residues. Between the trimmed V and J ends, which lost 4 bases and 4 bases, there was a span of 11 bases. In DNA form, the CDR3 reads TGTGCCAGCAGCCCCCAGGGGCTCTATGGCTACACCTTC. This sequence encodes CASSPQGLYGYTF.

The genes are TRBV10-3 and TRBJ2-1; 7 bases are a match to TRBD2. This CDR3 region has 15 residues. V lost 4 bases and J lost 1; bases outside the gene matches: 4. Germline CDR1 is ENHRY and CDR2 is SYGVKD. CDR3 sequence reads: CAISVSGNSYNEQFF. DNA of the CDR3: TGTGCCATCAGTGTGAGCGGGAATTCCTACAATGAGCAGTTCTTC.

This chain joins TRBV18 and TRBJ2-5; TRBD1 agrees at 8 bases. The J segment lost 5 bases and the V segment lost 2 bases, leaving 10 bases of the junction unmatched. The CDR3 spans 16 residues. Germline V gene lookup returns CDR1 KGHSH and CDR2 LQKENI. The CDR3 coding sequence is TGTGCCAGCTCACCATTAGGGACAGGCGCGTCGGAGACCCAGTACTTC. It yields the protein CASSPLGTGASETQYF.